The clone carrying this T cell receptor beta chain was seen once. This entry comes from a study of cytomegalovirus exposure and HLA in healthy donors. CDR3 length equals 13 residues. V was cut by 1 base and J by 2 bases, with 5 bases left in between. Germline V lookup: CDR1 SGHRS, CDR2 YFSETQ. Only in-frame clones appear in the TCRdb table, and some are missing; sequencing was by immunoSEQ multiplex PCR. Altogether over 55,000 clones are present, about 96% being singletons, with the ten largest covering around 0.83%. The source is a man between 18 and 29 years old in good health and CMV-seronegative. Sequenced sample: PBMCs. The chain employs TRBV5-1 and TRBJ2-3; no definite D call. CDR3 loop: CASSLTNTDTQYF. CDR3 in DNA: TGCGCCAGCAGCTTGACAAACACAGATACGCAGTATTTT.